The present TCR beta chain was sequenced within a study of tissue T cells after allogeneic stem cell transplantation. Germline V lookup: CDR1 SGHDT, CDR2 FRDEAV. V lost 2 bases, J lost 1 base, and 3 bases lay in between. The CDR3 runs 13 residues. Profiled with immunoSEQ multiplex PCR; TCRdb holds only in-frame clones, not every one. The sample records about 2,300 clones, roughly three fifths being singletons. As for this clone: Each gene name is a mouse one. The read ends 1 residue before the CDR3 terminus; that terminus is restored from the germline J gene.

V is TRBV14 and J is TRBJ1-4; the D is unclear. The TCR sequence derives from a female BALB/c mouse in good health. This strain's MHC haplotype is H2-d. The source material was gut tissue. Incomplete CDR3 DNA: TGTGCCAGCAGTTTGGATTCCAACGAAAGATTATTT. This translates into CASSLDSNERLF. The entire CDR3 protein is CASSLDSNERLFF.